This record looks at one T cell receptor beta chain sequence and its context. Its antigen is currently unknown. This sample was included in a study of PD-1 blockade in classical Hodgkin lymphoma. Whole-study findings and limits: After ASCT, patients who started nivolumab under 1 year later were excluded. Prior to therapy, complete responders displayed diversity much like that of newly diagnosed patients.

Relapse was seen in all patients after autologous stem cell transplantation, and brentuximab vedotin exposure was variable. Trimming cost V 4 bases and J 0 bases, with 11 bases left between them. The CDR3 runs 15 residues. Germline V gene lookup returns CDR1 SGHNT and CDR2 YYREEE (reference sequence). The protocol was immunoSEQ multiplex PCR, while the TCRdb copy is restricted to in-frame clones and leaves out a portion. The data show tens of thousands of clones, around three quarters seen once. J is TRBJ1-3 and V is TRBV5-4; possibly TRBD1 for D (5 bases). Sequencing used peripheral blood mononuclear cells (PBMCs), obtained before the second cycle of nivolumab. The receptor was isolated from a human donor with classical Hodgkin lymphoma. CDR3 region: CASSLTGASGNTIYF. As DNA, the CDR3 is TGTGCCAGCAGCCTAACAGGAGCCTCTGGAAACACCATATATTTT.